These T cell receptor beta chains were read from a single sample in a study of blood T cell repertoires in COVID-19. Using immunoSEQ multiplex PCR, the repertoire was profiled, and TCRdb retains in-frame clones only, with some absent. Of some 380,000 clones in the sample, over 75% were seen once. The specimen sequenced was PBMCs or T cells enriched from blood (not recorded which). Receptors originate from a man aged 25-45 years who had recovered from COVID-19. The CDR3 runs from the conserved cysteine through the conserved F or W. Each record gives: V gene, CDR3 length, D gene, clone size, J gene, CDR3 DNA, CDR3 protein. The D gene is left open where the match is weak. Clone size is stated in some rows and not others, as once, few, many or a class when expanded.

V gene: TRBV19; CDR3 length: 13; D gene: -; clone size: once; J gene: TRBJ1-2; CDR3 DNA: TGTGCCAGTAGTATAGGGGGGCGCTATGGCTACACCTTC; CDR3 protein: CASSIGGRYGYTF
V gene: TRBV7-6; CDR3 length: 17; D gene: TRBD1; clone size: -; J gene: TRBJ1-1; CDR3 DNA: TGTGCCAGCAGCTTTGAGAGGGGGCGCGGGCAGTTCACTGAAGCTTTCTTT; CDR3 protein: CASSFERGRGQFTEAFF
V gene: TRBV7-9; CDR3 length: 14; D gene: TRBD1; clone size: -; J gene: TRBJ1-2; CDR3 DNA: TGTGCCAGCATGATCAGCCAGGGGGAAAATGGCTACACCTTC; CDR3 protein: CASMISQGENGYTF
V gene: TRBV9; CDR3 length: 16; D gene: TRBD2; clone size: -; J gene: TRBJ2-7; CDR3 DNA: TGTGCCAGCAGCAAGGGGCTAGCGGGGGACTCCTACGAGCAGTACTTC; CDR3 protein: CASSKGLAGDSYEQYF
V gene: TRBV20-1; CDR3 length: 14; D gene: -; clone size: -; J gene: TRBJ2-7; CDR3 DNA: TGCAGTGCTAGTCCCGGGGTAGGCGCCTACGAGCAGTACTTC; CDR3 protein: CSASPGVGAYEQYF
V gene: TRBV6-6; CDR3 length: 16; D gene: -; clone size: -; J gene: TRBJ2-2; CDR3 DNA: TGTGCCAGCAGTTCTACGTTTGGGGGAGGTACCGGGGAGCTGTTTTTT; CDR3 protein: CASSSTFGGGTGELFF
V gene: TRBV6-1; CDR3 length: 15; D gene: TRBD1; clone size: -; J gene: TRBJ1-1; CDR3 DNA: TGTGCCAGCAGGGAAGTACAGGGGGCGAAAGTTGAAGCTTTCTTT; CDR3 protein: CASREVQGAKVEAFF
V gene: TRBV13; CDR3 length: 16; D gene: TRBD1; clone size: -; J gene: TRBJ1-6; CDR3 DNA: TGTGCCAGCAGCCCCCGGACGGGACAGATTAATTCACCCCTCCACTTT; CDR3 protein: CASSPRTGQINSPLHF
V gene: TRBV9; CDR3 length: 11; D gene: -; clone size: -; J gene: TRBJ1-1; CDR3 DNA: TGTGCCAGCAGCGCGGGGACTGAAGCTTTCTTT; CDR3 protein: CASSAGTEAFF
V gene: TRBV9; CDR3 length: 18; D gene: -; clone size: -; J gene: TRBJ2-3; CDR3 DNA: TGTGCCAGCAGCGTAAGGACTCCGGGGGGCTCCGACACAGATACGCAGTATTTT; CDR3 protein: CASSVRTPGGSDTDTQYF
V gene: TRBV6-5; CDR3 length: 14; D gene: TRBD1; clone size: -; J gene: TRBJ1-2; CDR3 DNA: TGTGCCAGCGTCCCCGGGGACAGGGGATGGGGCTACACCTTC; CDR3 protein: CASVPGDRGWGYTF
V gene: TRBV12-3/TRBV12-4; CDR3 length: 12; D gene: -; clone size: few; J gene: TRBJ1-1; CDR3 DNA: TGTGCCAGCAGTTTTACGGGGACTGAAGCTTTCTTT; CDR3 protein: CASSFTGTEAFF
V gene: TRBV15; CDR3 length: 15; D gene: TRBD1; clone size: -; J gene: TRBJ1-2; CDR3 DNA: TGTGCCACCAGCAGAGATCAGGGGGCTCCCTATGGCTACACCTTC; CDR3 protein: CATSRDQGAPYGYTF
V gene: TRBV12-5; CDR3 length: 14; D gene: -; clone size: -; J gene: TRBJ1-1; CDR3 DNA: TGTGCTACCATTCCTCCTCTGGCGAACACTGAAGCTTTCTTT; CDR3 protein: CATIPPLANTEAFF
V gene: TRBV30; CDR3 length: 13; D gene: -; clone size: -; J gene: TRBJ1-2; CDR3 DNA: TGTGCCTGGAGTGTAGATCAGGGGTATGGCTACACCTTC; CDR3 protein: CAWSVDQGYGYTF
V gene: TRBV27; CDR3 length: 15; D gene: -; clone size: -; J gene: TRBJ1-4; CDR3 DNA: TGTGCCAGCAAAGCAGGGCAATTAGCTAATGAAAAACTGTTTTTT; CDR3 protein: CASKAGQLANEKLFF
V gene: TRBV20-1; CDR3 length: 10; D gene: -; clone size: -; J gene: TRBJ2-5; CDR3 DNA: TGCAGTGCTAGACGGGAGACCCAGTACTTC; CDR3 protein: CSARRETQYF
V gene: TRBV5-5; CDR3 length: 15; D gene: -; clone size: -; J gene: TRBJ2-1; CDR3 DNA: TGTGCCAGCAGCTTTACCGGGTCACCCGGGAATGAGCAGTTCTTC; CDR3 protein: CASSFTGSPGNEQFF
V gene: TRBV6-6; CDR3 length: 16; D gene: TRBD1; clone size: -; J gene: TRBJ1-5; CDR3 DNA: TGTGCCAGCAGTCCCCTGGGACAGGGGGACAATCAGCCCCAGCATTTT; CDR3 protein: CASSPLGQGDNQPQHF
V gene: TRBV4-3; CDR3 length: 14; D gene: -; clone size: few; J gene: TRBJ1-3; CDR3 DNA: TGCGCCAGCAGCCCTGGGACTTCTGGAAACACCATATATTTT; CDR3 protein: CASSPGTSGNTIYF
V gene: TRBV27; CDR3 length: 15; D gene: -; clone size: -; J gene: TRBJ1-2; CDR3 DNA: TGTGCCAGCAGCCCAGGCCTTGCCTTGCACTATGGCTACACCTTC; CDR3 protein: CASSPGLALHYGYTF
V gene: TRBV6-1; CDR3 length: 16; D gene: -; clone size: -; J gene: TRBJ1-3; CDR3 DNA: TGTGCCAGCAGTGTAAAAACGACAGGCCCGGGAAACACCATATATTTT; CDR3 protein: CASSVKTTGPGNTIYF
V gene: TRBV5-1; CDR3 length: 13; D gene: -; clone size: -; J gene: TRBJ2-7; CDR3 DNA: TGCGCCAGCAGCTTAGACCAGGTCTACGAGCAGTACTTC; CDR3 protein: CASSLDQVYEQYF
V gene: TRBV6-2/TRBV6-3; CDR3 length: 14; D gene: -; clone size: -; J gene: TRBJ1-2; CDR3 DNA: TGTGCCAGCAGTTACTTTACAGAGATGTCTGGCTACACCTTC; CDR3 protein: CASSYFTEMSGYTF
V gene: TRBV28; CDR3 length: 17; D gene: TRBD1; clone size: -; J gene: TRBJ1-5; CDR3 DNA: TGTGCCAGCAGTTTATCCGGCGGGACAGGGGTTTTTCAGCCCCAGCATTTT; CDR3 protein: CASSLSGGTGVFQPQHF
V gene: TRBV5-1; CDR3 length: 16; D gene: -; clone size: -; J gene: TRBJ1-4; CDR3 DNA: TGCGCCAGCAGCTTGGCCGCGACTGCAACTAATGAAAAACTGTTTTTT; CDR3 protein: CASSLAATATNEKLFF
V gene: TRBV3-1/TRBV3-2; CDR3 length: 15; D gene: TRBD1; clone size: -; J gene: TRBJ1-1; CDR3 DNA: TGTGCCAGCAGCACCCGGACAGGCTCGGACACTGAAGCTTTCTTT; CDR3 protein: CASSTRTGSDTEAFF
V gene: TRBV12-5; CDR3 length: 13; D gene: -; clone size: -; J gene: TRBJ1-1; CDR3 DNA: TGTGCTAGTGGTTCATCTATAAATTTCGAAGCTTTCTTT; CDR3 protein: CASGSSINFEAFF
V gene: TRBV7-2; CDR3 length: 14; D gene: -; clone size: once; J gene: TRBJ1-2; CDR3 DNA: TGTGCCAGCAGCTTAGGGCGCAGGGTGGATGGCTACACCTTC; CDR3 protein: CASSLGRRVDGYTF
V gene: TRBV10-1; CDR3 length: 15; D gene: -; clone size: -; J gene: TRBJ1-4; CDR3 DNA: TGCGCCAGCCGGGGGGGGGCGGCGGATAATGAAAAACTGTTTTTT; CDR3 protein: CASRGGAADNEKLFF
V gene: TRBV2; CDR3 length: 14; D gene: -; clone size: few; J gene: TRBJ1-4; CDR3 DNA: TGTGCCAGCACCCTACTCCGTAGTAATGAAAAACTGTTTTTT; CDR3 protein: CASTLLRSNEKLFF